These 10 T cell receptor beta chains share one sample of origin, sequenced in a study of blood T cell repertoires in COVID-19. Data came from immunoSEQ multiplex PCR; TCRdb stores just in-frame clones and leaves some out. The table includes approximately 230,000 clones, around 86% detected once. The specimen sequenced was PBMCs or T cells enriched from blood (not recorded which). The receptors shown here come from a middle-aged man who had recovered from COVID-19.

V gene TRBV5-4 combines with J gene TRBJ2-5; the D is unclear. V lost 0 bases and J 5 bases, leaving 11 bases between the germline ends. Germline assignment: CDR1 SGHNT and CDR2 YYREEE (reference sequence). This CDR3 region has 14 residues. CDR3 sequence (DNA): TGTGCCAGCAGCTTGGGGCTAGGCTGGGAGACCCAGTACTTC. Translated: CASSLGLGWETQYF. Filled out from reference TRBV5-4 and TRBJ2-5, the complete variable domain reads ETGVTQSPTHLIKTRGQQVTLRCSSQSGHNTVSWYQQALGQGPQFIFQYYREEENGRGNFPPRFSGLQFPNYSSELNVNALELDDSALYLCASSLGLGWETQYFGPGTRLLVL.

To note about this clone: The junction departs from germline at one end; a sequencing error may be responsible. The J gene is TRBJ1-2, the V gene TRBV11-3; the D gene is possibly TRBD1 (5 bases). From germline, CDR1 is SGHNT and CDR2 YENEEA. This CDR3 is 12 amino acids long. Here the CDR3 reads CASSVTGEGVIF. As DNA, the CDR3 is TGTGCCAGCAGTGTCACAGGTGAAGGGGTGATCTTC.

This clone turned up a few times. V usage is TRBV4-3 and J usage is TRBJ2-5; 14 positions agree with TRBD2. The CDR3 runs 17 residues. The ends lost 1 base at V and 4 bases at J; junction bases unmatched: 5. The germline gives CDR1 LGHNA, CDR2 YSLEER. CDR3 loop: CASSQASTSGGAETQYF. Written as DNA, the CDR3 is TGCGCCAGCAGCCAAGCCTCGACTAGCGGGGGGGCAGAGACCCAGTACTTC.

This sequence joins TRBV19 and TRBJ1-4; D is unresolved. Germline CDR1 is LNHDA and CDR2 is SQIVND (reference sequence). V was trimmed by 1 base and J by 6 bases, leaving 6 bases between them. The CDR3 length is 13 residues. This CDR3 reads CASSIVTDEKLFF. CDR3 coding DNA: TGTGCCAGTAGTATAGTTACAGATGAAAAACTGTTTTTT.

Here the CDR3 reads CASSTPPLGFCGSIYF. The CDR3 nucleotides are TGTGCCAGTAGTACACCGCCTCTGGGGTTCTGCGGGTCTATTTACTTC. The chain couples TRBV19 to TRBJ2-7; maybe TRBD2 (5 bases). This CDR3 has 16 amino acids. Germline V gene lookup returns CDR1 LNHDA and CDR2 SQIVND (reference sequence). V was pared by 4 bases and J by 13 bases, with 29 bases between.

J is TRBJ1-5 and V is TRBV27; unclear D gene. V shed 8 bases and J shed 4 bases, with 12 bases lying between them. The CDR3 runs 13 residues. Germline CDR1 is MNHEY and CDR2 is SMNVEV (reference sequence). Here the CDR3 DNA reads TGTGCCAGCGGGTTACTCGGGAATCAGCCCCAGCATTTT. Amino acids: CASGLLGNQPQHF.

This sequence joins TRBV4-1 and TRBJ1-5; D is unresolved. Germline lookup yields CDR1 MGHRA and CDR2 YSYEKL. V lost 1 base to trimming and J lost 2 bases, with 18 bases between them. The CDR3 has 18 amino acids. CDR3 in amino acids: CASSQACSATGGNQPQHF. CDR3 sequence (DNA): TGCGCCAGCAGCCAAGCATGCTCAGCAACCGGAGGCAATCAGCCCCAGCATTTT.

The J gene is TRBJ1-1, the V gene TRBV6-5; D unresolved. Trimming shortened V by 5 bases and J by 4 bases, and 17 bases separated the two germline ends. The CDR3 is 15 residues long. The germline gives CDR1 MNHEY, CDR2 SVGAGI. The CDR3 coding sequence is TGTGCCAGCAGTCCTCACACGGCCCGGGTCACTGAAGCTTTCTTT. Protein sequence: CASSPHTARVTEAFF.

The chain combines TRBV6-6 with TRBJ2-3, with TRBD2 matching over 9 bases. Per germline, CDR1 MNHNY and CDR2 SVGAGI (reference sequence). This CDR3 has 14 amino acids. The ends lost 7 bases at V and 5 bases at J; junction bases unmatched: 7. CDR3 amino acids: CASNPRGGGDTQYF. In nucleotides, the CDR3 is TGTGCCAGCAATCCGCGGGGGGGCGGAGATACGCAGTATTTT.

The chain is built from TRBV21-1 and TRBJ1-1; the tabulated D call, TRBD1, remains unverified against the DNA. TRBV21-1 is marked as a pseudogene. This CDR3 has 15 amino acids. DNA for the CDR3: TGTGCCAGCAGGGACAGGGACGGTATGAACACTGAAGCTTTCTTT. This encodes CASRDRDGMNTEAFF.